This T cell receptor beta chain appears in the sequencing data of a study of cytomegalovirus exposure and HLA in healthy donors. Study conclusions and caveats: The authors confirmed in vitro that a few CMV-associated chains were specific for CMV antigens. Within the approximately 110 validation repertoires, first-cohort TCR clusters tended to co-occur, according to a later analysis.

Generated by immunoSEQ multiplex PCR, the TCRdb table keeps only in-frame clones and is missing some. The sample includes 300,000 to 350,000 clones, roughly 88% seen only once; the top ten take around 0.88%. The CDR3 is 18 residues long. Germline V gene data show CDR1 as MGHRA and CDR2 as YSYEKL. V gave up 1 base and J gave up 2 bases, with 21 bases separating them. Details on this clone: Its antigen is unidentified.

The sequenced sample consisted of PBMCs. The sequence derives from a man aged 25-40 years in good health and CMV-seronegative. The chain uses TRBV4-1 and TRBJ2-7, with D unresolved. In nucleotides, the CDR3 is TGCGCCAGCAGCCAAGGGCATTCTCAAAGTAACCTTGCCTACGAGCAGTACTTC. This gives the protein CASSQGHSQSNLAYEQYF.